The rows below give T cell receptor beta chains drawn from one sample of a study of OX40 agonist ivuxolimab in advanced cancers. Assay used: immunoSEQ multiplex PCR; TCRdb lists only in-frame clones, some missing. This sample yields 90,000 to 100,000 clones, of which 70% to 90% are seen a single time; 0.5% belongs to the top ten. This specimen consisted of CD4+ or CD8+ T cells sorted from blood, obtained in a trial of the OX40 agonist ivuxolimab. The receptor source for this set is an adult with an advanced solid tumor such as melanoma, head and neck, liver or kidney cancer. Both conserved end residues are part of each CDR3. A D gene is named only where the DNA matches it firmly. Clone size is not always given. Where it is, it says once, few, many or a class for expanded clones.

d_gene	v_gene	abundance	j_gene	CDR3nt	CDR3aa
-	TRBV29-1	-	TRBJ2-7	TGCAGCGTTGGTAATATAATTGGAACCTACGAGCAGTACTTC	CSVGNIIGTYEQYF
TRBD1	TRBV6-5	-	TRBJ1-5	TGTGCCAGCAGTCGACAGGGGAATCAGCCCCAGCATTTT	CASSRQGNQPQHF
-	TRBV19	-	TRBJ1-2	TGTGCCAGTACCAATACAAGGGGCCGGGGCTACACCTTC	CASTNTRGRGYTF
-	TRBV6-5	-	TRBJ1-1	TGTGCCAGCAGTTTACGACCGGGGCAGAAAGCTTTCTTT	CASSLRPGQKAFF
-	TRBV5-1	-	TRBJ1-4	TGCGCCAGCAGCTCGAGGAGGAATGAAAAACTGTTTTTT	CASSSRRNEKLFF
-	TRBV19	few	TRBJ1-2	TGTGCCAGTAGTATAGCCGCGACAGTCTATGGCTACACCTTC	CASSIAATVYGYTF
TRBD1	TRBV18	-	TRBJ2-1	TGTGCCAGCTCACCATTGACAGGGGGCGGTGAGCAGTTCTTC	CASSPLTGGGEQFF
-	TRBV28	-	TRBJ2-3	TGTGCCAGCACGGTCAACACAGATACGCAGTATTTT	CASTVNTDTQYF
-	TRBV9	-	TRBJ2-7	TGTGCCAGCAGCCCCCGGGGTCTCGGGGTGTCTACCGAGCAGTACTTC	CASSPRGLGVSTEQYF
TRBD1	TRBV7-2	few	TRBJ2-5	TGTGCCAGCAGCCAGGGACAGCTCCAAGAGACCCAGTACTTC	CASSQGQLQETQYF
-	TRBV14	-	TRBJ2-3	TGTGCCAGCAGCCCAGCAAGGCCGGATACGCAGTATTTT	CASSPARPDTQYF
-	TRBV29-1	few	TRBJ1-1	TGCAGCGTGGGCCAGGAAGCTGAAGCTTTCTTT	CSVGQEAEAFF
TRBD1	TRBV5-1	-	TRBJ1-5	TGCGCCAGCAGGAAAACAGGGGAGAGCAATCAGCCCCAGCATTTT	CASRKTGESNQPQHF
-	TRBV5-5	-	TRBJ1-1	TGTGCCAGCCTAAGAGGCGGGAACACTGAAGCTTTCTTT	CASLRGGNTEAFF
-	TRBV9	-	TRBJ2-1	TGTGCCAGCAGCGTGGGCCAAGAGCGGCAGTACACCAATGAGCAGTTCTTC	CASSVGQERQYTNEQFF
-	TRBV7-2	-	TRBJ1-4	TGTGCCAGCAGCTTCCGCCAAGGGGCGGGGGAAAAACTGTTTTTT	CASSFRQGAGEKLFF
-	TRBV7-2	few	TRBJ1-2	TGTGCCAGCAGCTTAGAGGCCGACGGGGTGGGGCCTTATGGCTACACCTTC	CASSLEADGVGPYGYTF
-	TRBV18	-	TRBJ1-2	TGTGCCAGCTCGCCCGGGGCGGGGGGCGACTATGGCTACACCTTC	CASSPGAGGDYGYTF
TRBD1	TRBV4-3	-	TRBJ1-5	TGCGCCAGCAGCCAAGCAGGGGGCGGTCAGCCCCAGCATTTT	CASSQAGGGQPQHF
TRBD1	TRBV28	-	TRBJ1-5	TGTGCCAGCACGGACGCAGGGGCAGGGGGCTTAAGGAATCAGCCCCAGCATTTT	CASTDAGAGGLRNQPQHF
-	TRBV6-1	once	TRBJ1-2	TGTGCCAGCAGTGATGCCCGGTTTAACTATGGCTACACCTTC	CASSDARFNYGYTF
-	TRBV5-1	-	TRBJ2-1	TGCGCCAGCAGCTTAAGTGGGGGAGGTTATGAGCAGTTCTTC	CASSLSGGGYEQFF
TRBD1	TRBV6-4	few	TRBJ1-1	TGTGCCAGCAGCGTCGACAGGGATACTGAAGCTTTCTTT	CASSVDRDTEAFF
TRBD2	TRBV5-4	-	TRBJ2-2	TGTGCCAGCAGCTTGAGGGAGGGCACCGGGGAGCTGTTTTTT	CASSLREGTGELFF
-	TRBV5-1	few	TRBJ2-3	TGCGCCAGCAGCTCCCTCCCAGGTGGGGGGGCGGTGTATTTT	CASSSLPGGGAVYF
-	TRBV5-4	-	TRBJ2-2	TGTGCCAGCAGCTTGGGGATAGTGGGGGCCACCGGGGAGCTGTTTTTT	CASSLGIVGATGELFF
-	TRBV14	-	TRBJ1-1	TGTGCCAGCAGCCAAATCCACAGGGTTGCCACTGAAGCTTTCTTT	CASSQIHRVATEAFF
-	TRBV12-5	-	TRBJ1-1	TGTCCCTCCTTGGGGTCGGTGACTGAAGCTTTCTTT	CPSLGSVTEAFF
TRBD1	TRBV6-5	-	TRBJ1-4	TGTGCCAGCAGTTCCGGCCTTGGACAGGGGGAAAAACTGTTTTTT	CASSSGLGQGEKLFF
-	TRBV7-2	-	TRBJ1-5	TGTGCCAGCAGCTTAGGGCAGGCCAATCAGCCCCAGCATTTT	CASSLGQANQPQHF
TRBD1	TRBV28	-	TRBJ2-7	TGTGCCAGCAGTCCACAAACAGGGGCTAGATACGAGCAGTACTTC	CASSPQTGARYEQYF
-	TRBV4-2	-	TRBJ1-4	TGTGCCAGCAGCCGCAGCCGGGACGTCGGTGAGTGGGAGGTTTTT	CASSRSRDVGEWEVF
TRBD1	TRBV6-4	-	TRBJ2-1	TGTGCCAGCAGTGACGCGGGACAGGGGTTCAATGAGCAGTTCTTC	CASSDAGQGFNEQFF
TRBD2	TRBV5-1	-	TRBJ2-1	TGCGCCAGCAGCCCCACTGGGACTACATTAGATGAGCAGTTCTTC	CASSPTGTTLDEQFF
-	TRBV5-6	-	TRBJ1-3	TGTGCCAGCACCTCCACCGGGAGGGGTGGAAACACCATATATTTT	CASTSTGRGGNTIYF
TRBD1	TRBV6-5	-	TRBJ2-7	TGTGCCAGCAGTTTTAGGGCAGGGGGCGTCGACGAGCAGTACTTC	CASSFRAGGVDEQYF
TRBD2	TRBV29-1	-	TRBJ2-1	TGCAGCGTTGATCGGGGGGGTTACAATGAGCAGTTCTTC	CSVDRGGYNEQFF
-	TRBV6-1	-	TRBJ2-7	TGTGCCAGCAGCTTTACGGACTCTACCGAGCAGTACTTC	CASSFTDSTEQYF
-	TRBV9	-	TRBJ2-5	TGTGCCAGCAGCGTAGAATCCCGGGCGACCCAGTACTTC	CASSVESRATQYF
-	TRBV27	once	TRBJ1-2	TGTGCCAGCCGAATCCCAACCGTCAGGGGTTATGGCTACACCTTC	CASRIPTVRGYGYTF
TRBD2	TRBV2	-	TRBJ2-7	TGTGCCAGCAGAGCCAACTCGGGAGGAGACGAGCAGTACTTC	CASRANSGGDEQYF
-	TRBV6-5	-	TRBJ1-5	TGTGCCAGCAGTGTCACCAATCAGCCCCAGCATTTT	CASSVTNQPQHF
-	TRBV5-1	-	TRBJ1-1	TGCGCCAGCAGCGACAACACTGAAGCTTTCTTT	CASSDNTEAFF
-	TRBV5-1	-	TRBJ2-7	TGCGCCAGCAGCTTGTCACAGGGCTCCTACGAGCAGTACTTC	CASSLSQGSYEQYF
-	TRBV29-1	few	TRBJ1-5	TGCAGCGTTGAATTGGAATCCCAGCGCAATCAGCCCCAGCATTTT	CSVELESQRNQPQHF
TRBD1	TRBV5-1	few	TRBJ1-1	TGCGCCAGCAGCTGGGACAGGGGTACGAACACTGAAGCTTTCTTT	CASSWDRGTNTEAFF
-	TRBV7-2	few	TRBJ1-5	TGTGCCAGCAGCAAAAGGGACATCTATCAGCCCCAGCATTTT	CASSKRDIYQPQHF
TRBD1	TRBV7-9	-	TRBJ2-2	TGTGCCAGCAGCAGAGGACAGGGTCGTACCGGGGAGCTGTTTTTT	CASSRGQGRTGELFF
-	TRBV7-3	-	TRBJ2-3	TGTGCCAGCAGCTTAATGGGAGCAGATACGCAGTATTTT	CASSLMGADTQYF
-	TRBV5-1	once	TRBJ2-5	TGCGCCAGCAGCTTGGCCGAGACCCAGTACTTC	CASSLAETQYF
-	TRBV18	-	TRBJ2-2	TGTGCCAGCTCACCAGTCACCACCGGGGAGCTGTTTTTT	CASSPVTTGELFF
TRBD1	TRBV5-6	few	TRBJ2-7	TGTGCCAGCAGCGACTCCCGACAGGGGGGATACGAGCAGTACTTC	CASSDSRQGGYEQYF
TRBD1	TRBV2	few	TRBJ2-6	TGTGCCAGCAGCACCGACAGGGATTCCCCTGGGGCCAACGTCCTGACTTTC	CASSTDRDSPGANVLTF